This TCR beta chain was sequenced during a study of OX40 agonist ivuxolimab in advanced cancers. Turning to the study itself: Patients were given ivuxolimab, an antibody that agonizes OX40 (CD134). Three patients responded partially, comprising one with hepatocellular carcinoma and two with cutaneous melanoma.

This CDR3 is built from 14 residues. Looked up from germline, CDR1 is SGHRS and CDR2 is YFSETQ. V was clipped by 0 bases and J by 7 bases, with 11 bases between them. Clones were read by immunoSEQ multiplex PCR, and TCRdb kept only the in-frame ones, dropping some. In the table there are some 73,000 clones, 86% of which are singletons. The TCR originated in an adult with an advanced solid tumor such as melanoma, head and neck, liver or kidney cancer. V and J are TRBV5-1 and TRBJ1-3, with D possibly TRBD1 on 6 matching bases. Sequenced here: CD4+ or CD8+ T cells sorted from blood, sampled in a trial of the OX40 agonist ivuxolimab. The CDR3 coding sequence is TGCGCCAGCAGCTTGGCGGCGGGGGCGAACACCATATATTTT. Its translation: CASSLAAGANTIYF.